These 7 T cell receptor beta chains originate from one sample sequenced in a study of T cells in Graves' hyperthyroidism and ophthalmopathy. Regions amplified from RNA transcripts were the TCR beta CDR3 regions. First-round RT-PCR targeting the TCR CDR3 was performed with the HTBI primer set. Using its own MiXCR run on the multiplex PCR reads, TCRdb lists one record per CDR3 protein. The sample holds about 420,000 distinct CDR3 sequences, less than 20% seen once. Input material: blood. The receptors here all came from a young woman with Graves' hyperthyroidism.

J is TRBJ2-1 and V is TRBV10-1; the match to TRBD2 covers 12 bases. With V trimmed by 8 bases and J by 9 bases, 8 bases remained unmatched. The CDR3 runs 14 residues. Looked up from germline, CDR1 is WNHNN and CDR2 is SYGVQD (reference sequence). The CDR3 coding sequence is TGCGCCAGCTCCAGACTAGCGGGAGAGGCTGAGCAGTTCTTC. Its translation: CASSRLAGEAEQFF.

This CDR3 is CASSAGTSQGTTLHF. CDR3 nucleotide sequence: TGTGCCAGCAGCGCGGGCACGTCCCAGGGGACGACCCTCCACTTT. The rearrangement uses TRBV6-2 or TRBV6-3 and TRBJ1-6; D is possibly TRBD1 (6 bases). With 6 bases removed from V and 14 bases from J, the gap between germline ends came to 23 bases. The CDR3 consists of 15 residues. Looked up from germline, CDR1 is MNHEY and CDR2 is SVGEGT.

At least ten counts were recorded for this clonotype. The J gene is TRBJ2-2, the V gene TRBV6-1, with D perhaps TRBD1 or TRBD2 (5 bases each). CDR3 length equals 13 residues. Germline CDR1 MNHNS, CDR2 SASEGT. Trimming removed 6 bases from V and 4 bases from J, with 9 bases in between. The CDR3 DNA is TGTGCCAGCAGGTGGGGGACCACCGGGGAGCTGTTTTTT. Its protein product is CASRWGTTGELFF.

This clonotype was counted a single time. The CDR3 DNA is TGCGCCAGCGGCCTGGGCCAGACCTACGAGCAGTACTTC. Its protein product is CASGLGQTYEQYF. This chain connects TRBV5-1 to TRBJ2-7; D is uncertain. Per germline, CDR1 SGHRS and CDR2 YFSETQ. The CDR3 is made up of 13 amino acids. V gave up 7 bases and J gave up 2 bases, with 13 bases separating them.

V usage is TRBV11-3 and J usage is TRBJ1-2; TRBD1 is a possible D gene (5 bases). Germline CDR1 is SGHNT and CDR2 is YENEEA. V lost 0 bases and J lost 1, with 12 bases in between. This CDR3 has 16 amino acids. The CDR3 DNA sequence: TGTGCCAGCAGCTTAGAGGGACGGGACGGTAACTATGGCTACACCTTC. Encoded protein: CASSLEGRDGNYGYTF.

J is TRBJ2-7 and V is TRBV5-1; D uncertain. The germline V gene encodes CDR1 SGHRS and CDR2 YFSETQ. This CDR3 contains 13 residues. V was pared by 4 bases and J by 3 bases, with 11 bases between. The CDR3 here is CASSPHRDYEQYF. The DNA for the CDR3 is TGCGCCAGCAGCCCTCATAGGGACTACGAGCAGTACTTC.

The V gene is TRBV7-9, the J gene TRBJ1-2; D perhaps matches TRBD1 (6 bases). This CDR3 is 13 amino acids long. Germline V lookup: CDR1 SEHNR, CDR2 FQNEAQ (reference sequence). Trimming cost V 5 bases and J 8 bases, with 15 bases left between them. The CDR3 loop reads CASSPGGTRGYTF. The CDR3 DNA reads as TGTGCCAGCAGCCCCGGGGGCACCCGGGGCTACACCTTC.